This section outlines one T cell receptor beta chain sequence together with its context. Antigen: not known. This record belongs to a study of shared clonotypes between healthy human individuals. The wider study: A couple of female and a few male donors aged 18 to 49 were enrolled.

Findings and limits, study-wide: Several donors held 5% to 5.5% of naive CD4 clonotypes in common.

Germline CDR1 MNHEY, CDR2 SMNVEV (reference sequence). Deletions cut 5 bases from V and 7 bases from J, with 17 bases between. The length of the CDR3 is 15 residues. Template for every sorted-subset replicate PCR totaled 150 to 250 ng DNA, roughly 30,000 T cell genomes. Some clones are missing from TCRdb's copy, which holds only in-frame ones; the method was immunoSEQ multiplex PCR. The repertoire includes around 2.1 million clones, roughly 91% of them detected once, and around 1.7% sits in the top ten. CD45RO-negative, CCR7-selected cells formed the naive CD8 fraction, which excluded terminally differentiated effector memory CD45RA+ cells.

The gene calls are TRBV27 and TRBJ1-4; D is undetermined. Input material: naive CD8+ T cells from PBMCs. This clonotype was obtained from a man aged 18 to 35 in good health. Some clones in this sample may be carry-over from other donors' samples. CDR3 region: CASSGRDTASEKLFF. CDR3 bases: TGTGCCAGCAGTGGGAGAGACACGGCCAGTGAAAAACTGTTTTTT.